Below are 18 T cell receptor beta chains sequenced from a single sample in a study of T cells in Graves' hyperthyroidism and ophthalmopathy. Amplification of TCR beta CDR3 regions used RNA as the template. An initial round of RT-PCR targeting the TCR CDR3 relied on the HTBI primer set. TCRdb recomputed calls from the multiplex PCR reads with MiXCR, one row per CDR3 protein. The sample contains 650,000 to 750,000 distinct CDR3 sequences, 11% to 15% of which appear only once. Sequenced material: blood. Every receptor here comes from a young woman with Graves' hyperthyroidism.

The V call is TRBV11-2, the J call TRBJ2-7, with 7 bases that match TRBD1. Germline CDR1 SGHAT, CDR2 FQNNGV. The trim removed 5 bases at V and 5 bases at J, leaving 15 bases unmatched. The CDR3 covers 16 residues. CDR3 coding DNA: TGTGCCAGCAGCCGAATGGGGAGACAGGGAGCCCACGAGCAGTACTTC. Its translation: CASSRMGRQGAHEQYF.

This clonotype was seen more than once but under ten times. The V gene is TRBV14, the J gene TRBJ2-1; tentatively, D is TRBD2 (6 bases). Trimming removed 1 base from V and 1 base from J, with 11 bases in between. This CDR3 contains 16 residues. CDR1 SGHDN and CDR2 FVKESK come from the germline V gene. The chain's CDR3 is CASSQGGAVSYNEQFF. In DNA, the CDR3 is TGTGCCAGCAGCCAAGGCGGGGCGGTTTCCTACAATGAGCAGTTCTTC.

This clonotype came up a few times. The CDR3 coding sequence is TGTGCCAGCAGTTACTCGATAGGACAGGGGTATGAAAAACTGTTTTTT. Its protein product is CASSYSIGQGYEKLFF. The chain uses TRBV6-5 and TRBJ1-4; the match to TRBD1 covers 9 bases. Germline trimming cut 0 bases from V and 6 bases from J; bases unmatched to any gene: 5. The CDR3 is 16 residues long. Germline V lookup: CDR1 MNHEY, CDR2 SVGAGI.

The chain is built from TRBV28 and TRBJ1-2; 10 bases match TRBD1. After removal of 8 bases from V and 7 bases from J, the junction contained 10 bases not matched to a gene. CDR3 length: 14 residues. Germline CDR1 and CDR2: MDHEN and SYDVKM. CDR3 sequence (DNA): TGTGCCAGCTCGAACAGCCGGACAGGGGGTGGCTACACCTTC. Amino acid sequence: CASSNSRTGGGYTF.

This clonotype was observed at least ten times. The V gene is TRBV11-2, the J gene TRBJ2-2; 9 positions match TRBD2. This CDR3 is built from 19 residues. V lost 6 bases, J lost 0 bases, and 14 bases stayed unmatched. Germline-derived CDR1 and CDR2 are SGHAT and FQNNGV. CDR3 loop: CASRKPGGGRAANTGELFF. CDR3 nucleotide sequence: TGTGCCAGCAGAAAGCCCGGCGGCGGGAGGGCCGCGAACACCGGGGAGCTGTTTTTT.

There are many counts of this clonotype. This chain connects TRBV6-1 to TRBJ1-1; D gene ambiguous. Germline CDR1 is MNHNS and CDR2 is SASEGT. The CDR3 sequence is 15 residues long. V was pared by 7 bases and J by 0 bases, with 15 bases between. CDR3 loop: CASKLDAGMNTEAFF. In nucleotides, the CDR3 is TGTGCCAGCAAACTTGACGCGGGCATGAACACTGAAGCTTTCTTT.

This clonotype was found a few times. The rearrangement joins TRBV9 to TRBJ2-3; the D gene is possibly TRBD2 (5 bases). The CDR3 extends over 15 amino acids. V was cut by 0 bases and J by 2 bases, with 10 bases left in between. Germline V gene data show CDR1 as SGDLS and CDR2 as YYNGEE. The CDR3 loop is CASSVGAEFTDTQYF. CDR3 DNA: TGTGCCAGCAGCGTAGGAGCGGAATTCACAGATACGCAGTATTTT. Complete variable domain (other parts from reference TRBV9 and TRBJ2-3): DSGVTQTPKHLITATGQRVTLRCSPRSGDLSVYWYQQSLDQGLQFLIQYYNGEERAKGNILERFSAQQFPDLHSELNLSSLELGDSALYFCASSVGAEFTDTQYFGPGTRLTVL.

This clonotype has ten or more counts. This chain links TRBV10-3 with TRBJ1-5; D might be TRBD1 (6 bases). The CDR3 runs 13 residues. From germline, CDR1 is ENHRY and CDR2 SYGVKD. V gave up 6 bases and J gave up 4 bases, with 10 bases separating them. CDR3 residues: CAISSGTNQPQHF. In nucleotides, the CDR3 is TGTGCCATCAGCTCCGGGACAAATCAGCCCCAGCATTTT.

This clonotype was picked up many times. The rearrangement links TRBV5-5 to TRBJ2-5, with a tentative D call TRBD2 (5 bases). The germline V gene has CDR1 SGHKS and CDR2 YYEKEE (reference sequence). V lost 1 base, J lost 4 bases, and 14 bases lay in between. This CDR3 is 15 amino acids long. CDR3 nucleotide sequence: TGTGCCAGCAGCTTGTTCGGGGAAGGAGGAGAGACCCAGTACTTC. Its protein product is CASSLFGEGGETQYF.

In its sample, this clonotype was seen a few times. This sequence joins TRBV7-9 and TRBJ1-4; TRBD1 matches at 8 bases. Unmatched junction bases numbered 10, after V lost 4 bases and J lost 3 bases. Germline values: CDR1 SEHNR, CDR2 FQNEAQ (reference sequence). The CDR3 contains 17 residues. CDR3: CASSSLDRVAANEKLFF. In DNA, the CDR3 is TGTGCCAGCAGCTCCTTGGACAGGGTGGCAGCTAATGAAAAACTGTTTTTT.

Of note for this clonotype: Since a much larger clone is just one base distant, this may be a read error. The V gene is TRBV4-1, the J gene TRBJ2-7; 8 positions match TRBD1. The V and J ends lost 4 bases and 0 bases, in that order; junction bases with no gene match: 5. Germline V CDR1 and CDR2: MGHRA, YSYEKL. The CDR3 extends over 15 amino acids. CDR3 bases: TGCGCCAGCAGCCCGGGACAGGAGAGCTCCTACGAGCAGTACTTC. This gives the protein CASSPGQESSYEQYF.

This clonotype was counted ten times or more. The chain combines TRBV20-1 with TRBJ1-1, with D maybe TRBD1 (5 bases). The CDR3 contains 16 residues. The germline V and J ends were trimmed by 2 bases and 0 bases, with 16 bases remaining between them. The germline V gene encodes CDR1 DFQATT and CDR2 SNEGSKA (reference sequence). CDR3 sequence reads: CSARRSQGLVNTEAFF. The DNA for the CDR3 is TGCAGTGCTAGACGATCCCAGGGTTTGGTGAACACTGAAGCTTTCTTT.

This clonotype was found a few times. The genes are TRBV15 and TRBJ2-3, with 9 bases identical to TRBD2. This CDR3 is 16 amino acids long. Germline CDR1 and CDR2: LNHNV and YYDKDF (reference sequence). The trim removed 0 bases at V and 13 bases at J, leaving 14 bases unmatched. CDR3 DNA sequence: TGTGCCACCAGCAGAGATTTAGCGGGAGTATACCGGGGGGAGTATTTT. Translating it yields CATSRDLAGVYRGEYF.

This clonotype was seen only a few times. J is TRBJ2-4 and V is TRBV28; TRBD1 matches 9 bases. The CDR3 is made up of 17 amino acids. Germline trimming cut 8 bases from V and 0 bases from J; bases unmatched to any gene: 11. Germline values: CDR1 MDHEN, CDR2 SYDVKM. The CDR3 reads CASHGTGIYLAKNIQYF. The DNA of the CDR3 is TGTGCCAGCCACGGGACAGGGATCTATCTAGCCAAAAACATTCAGTACTTC.

Here the CDR3 reads CASSAMGSGSHIQYF. The CDR3 coding sequence is TGTGCCAGCAGTGCTATGGGTAGCGGGAGCCACATTCAGTACTTC. The rearrangement uses TRBV25-1 and TRBJ2-4; 9 bases are a match to TRBD2. The V and J ends lost 4 bases and 8 bases, in that order; junction bases with no gene match: 9. The germline gives CDR1 MGHDK, CDR2 SYGVNS. This CDR3 region has 15 residues. The whole variable domain, filled in from reference TRBV25-1 and TRBJ2-4, reads EADIYQTPRYLVIGTGKKITLECSQTMGHDKMYWYQQDPGMELHLIHYSYGVNSTEKGDLSSESTVSRIRTEHFPLTLESARPSHTSQYLCASSAMGSGSHIQYFGAGTRLSVL.

The CDR3 region has the DNA TGTGCCAGTAGTATTTCGGCTAGCATGGGTTACGAGCAGTACTTC. Amino acid sequence: CASSISASMGYEQYF. This sequence joins TRBV19 and TRBJ2-7; D is perhaps TRBD2 (5 bases). Deletions cut 3 bases from V and 4 bases from J, with 16 bases between. Looked up from germline, CDR1 is LNHDA and CDR2 is SQIVND (reference sequence). The CDR3 runs to 15 residues.

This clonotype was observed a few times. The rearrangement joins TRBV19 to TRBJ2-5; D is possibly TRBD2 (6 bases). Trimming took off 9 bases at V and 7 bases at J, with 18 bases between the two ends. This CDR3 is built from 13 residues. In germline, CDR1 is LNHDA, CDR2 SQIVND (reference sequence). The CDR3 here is CASSVGGKGTQYF. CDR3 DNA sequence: TGTGCCAGCTCGGTGGGGGGAAAAGGGACCCAGTACTTC.

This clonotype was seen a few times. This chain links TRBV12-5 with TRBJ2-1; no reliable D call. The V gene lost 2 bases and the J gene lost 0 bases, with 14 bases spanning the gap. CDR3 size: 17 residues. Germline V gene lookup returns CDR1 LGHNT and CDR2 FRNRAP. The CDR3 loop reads CASGLQVPTISYNEQFF. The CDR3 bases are TGTGCTAGTGGTTTGCAAGTGCCTACTATCTCCTACAATGAGCAGTTCTTC.